This T cell receptor (beta chain) was documented in a study of early T cells in non-severe SARS-CoV-2 infection. Individual cDNA molecules were tagged with unique molecular identifiers, the study reported. TCRdb re-called the 5' RACE reads with MiXCR, one entry per CDR3 protein. Of tens of thousands of distinct CDR3 sequences in the sample, roughly 12% are singletons; the top ten hold roughly 2.5%. The sequenced sample was whole blood, obtained at baseline. This TCR came from an adult who was a healthcare worker with PCR-confirmed SARS-CoV-2 infection or an uninfected control (not recorded which).

The CDR3: CSARDLRRPTYEQYF. The DNA of the CDR3 is TGCAGTGCTAGAGATCTCCGGCGACCCACCTACGAGCAGTACTTC. The chain combines TRBV20-1 with TRBJ2-7; D is unresolved. Trimming cost V 0 bases and J 2 bases, with 14 bases left between them. The CDR3 consists of 15 residues. Looked up from germline, CDR1 is DFQATT and CDR2 is SNEGSKA (reference sequence).